A single sample gave rise to the 32 T cell receptor beta chains below, sequenced in a study of blood T cells in healthy people across ages. Then a second PCR, running roughly 6 to 11 cycles, was carried out with a sample-barcoded 5' primer and a J-beta primer mix. TCRdb re-called the 5' RACE reads through MiXCR, storing one row per CDR3 protein. This table holds about 900,000 distinct CDR3 sequences, around 48% found once. Sequencing was done on a sample of blood. These receptors all come from a man younger than 40 in good health.

This clonotype turned up a few times. The chain links TRBV29-1 to TRBJ2-3, with 11 positions matching TRBD2. This CDR3 spans 15 amino acids. The junction had 5 bases not matched to a gene; V was cut back by 5 bases and J by 1 base. The germline V gene encodes CDR1 SQVTM and CDR2 ANQGSEA. As DNA, the CDR3 is TGCAGCGTTCACACACTAGCGGGGGGCACAGATACGCAGTATTTT. Translation: CSVHTLAGGTDTQYF.

The table lists this clonotype with a few counts. This sequence joins TRBV4-2 and TRBJ2-1; 7 positions match TRBD1. The CDR3 runs 17 residues. The V and J ends lost 0 bases and 7 bases, in that order; junction bases with no gene match: 12. Germline V lookup: CDR1 LGHNA, CDR2 YNFKEQ. CDR3 sequence reads: CASSQEDVRGSGNEQFF. The CDR3 DNA is TGTGCCAGCAGCCAAGAAGATGTCAGGGGGTCTGGGAATGAGCAGTTCTTC.

The chain couples TRBV20-1 to TRBJ2-4; 7 positions agree with TRBD2. With V trimmed by 3 bases and J by 1 base, 6 bases remained unmatched. Germline assignment: CDR1 DFQATT and CDR2 SNEGSKA (reference sequence). The CDR3 is 15 amino acids. The CDR3 region has the DNA TGCAGTGCTAGCCTAGCGGCCCCGGCCAAAAACATTCAGTACTTC. Its translation is CSASLAAPAKNIQYF.

This clonotype appeared many times. CDR3 nucleotides: TGTGCCAGCAGTTACTCGGGACAGGGGGACGAGCAGTACTTC. It specifies CASSYSGQGDEQYF. This chain uses TRBV12-3 or TRBV12-4 with TRBJ2-7; 11 positions agree with TRBD1. The ends lost 4 bases at V and 5 bases at J; junction bases unmatched: 4. The CDR3 extends over 14 amino acids.

J is TRBJ1-6 and V is TRBV27, with a weak D call TRBD1 (5 bases). The CDR3 is 13 residues long. Trimming pared 5 bases from V and 9 bases from J, leaving 11 bases between. Per germline, CDR1 MNHEY and CDR2 SMNVEV (reference sequence). This chain's CDR3 is CASSITGISPLHF. The CDR3 region has the DNA TGTGCCAGCAGTATCACAGGAATTTCACCCCTCCACTTT.

V and J are TRBV20-1 and TRBJ1-5; D gene ambiguous. The CDR3 is 14 amino acids. In germline, CDR1 is DFQATT, CDR2 SNEGSKA (reference sequence). Trimming left V 3 bases short and J 2 bases short, with 11 bases between. The CDR3 reads CSASDLQGNQPQHF. Written as DNA, the CDR3 is TGCAGTGCTAGCGATCTGCAGGGCAATCAGCCCCAGCATTTT.

This clonotype was seen only a few times. The V gene is TRBV20-1, the J gene TRBJ2-5; 7 bases fit TRBD1. The DNA end favors TRBJ2-7, so the J call may be wrong. The CDR3 is 14 amino acids. Germline values: CDR1 DFQATT, CDR2 SNEGSKA (reference sequence). The CDR3 nucleotides are TGCAGTGCTAGAGACCCGACAGGGATCGACGAGCAGTACTTC. Translated: CSARDPTGIDEQYF.

The J gene is TRBJ1-4, the V gene TRBV4-3, with unresolved D. V lost 1 base to trimming and J lost 4 bases, with 10 bases between them. The CDR3 totals 15 residues. The germline gives CDR1 LGHNA, CDR2 YSLEER. The CDR3 DNA reads as TGCGCCAGCAGCCAAGCTCAAAGTCTTAATGAAAAACTGTTTTTT. This gives the protein CASSQAQSLNEKLFF.

Note on this clonotype: One end of the junction fails to match germline, which may point to a read error. J is TRBJ1-2 and V is TRBV2; 8 bases fit TRBD1. The CDR3 has 13 residues. Germline loops: CDR1 SNHLY, CDR2 FYNNEI. The CDR3 loop reads CTSLTGVQCGYTF. The CDR3 DNA follows: TGTACCAGCCTGACAGGGGTACAATGTGGCTACACCTTC.

This clonotype came up once. The V call is TRBV20-1, the J call TRBJ2-2; TRBD1 might be the D (5 bases). The CDR3 is made up of 15 amino acids. CDR1 and CDR2 from the germline V gene are DFQATT and SNEGSKA (reference sequence). V shed 0 bases and J shed 5 bases, with 13 bases lying between them. CDR3 loop: CSARDLRAGTGELFF. CDR3 coding DNA: TGCAGTGCTAGAGATCTCCGGGCAGGGACCGGGGAGCTGTTTTTT.

This clonotype was found once. The chain is built from TRBV5-1 and TRBJ2-3; D is perhaps TRBD2 (5 bases). CDR3 length: 14 residues. CDR1 is SGHRS and CDR2 is YFSETQ in the germline V gene. V was cut by 5 bases and J by 6 bases, with 16 bases left in between. The CDR3 spells CASSIGEGRDTQYF. CDR3 nucleotides: TGCGCCAGCAGTATAGGTGAGGGCAGGGATACGCAGTATTTT.

This clonotype was picked up a small number of times. The V and J genes are TRBV3-1 and TRBJ1-5; D call uncertain. The CDR3 loop spans 16 amino acids. Germline assignment: CDR1 LGHDT and CDR2 YNNKEL (reference sequence). The V end was cut by 0 bases, the J end by 7 bases, with 16 bases between. CDR3 DNA: TGTGCCAGCAGCCAAGATCTGGCAGGAATGGGGCAGCCCCAGCATTTT. This translates into CASSQDLAGMGQPQHF.

This clonotype was observed a handful of times. The chain links TRBV24-1 to TRBJ2-5, with 8 bases fitting TRBD2. The CDR3 totals 12 residues. The germline gives CDR1 KGHDR, CDR2 SFDVKD. Trimming removed 10 bases from V and 4 bases from J; junction bases left unmatched: 4. CDR3 sequence: CATAGETETQYF. CDR3 sequence (DNA): TGTGCCACAGCGGGAGAAACAGAGACCCAGTACTTC.

The V and J genes are TRBV20-1 and TRBJ2-1, with 7 bases identical to TRBD2. Germline V CDR1 and CDR2: DFQATT, SNEGSKA (reference sequence). The CDR3 length is 15 residues. V was clipped by 6 bases and J by 10 bases; unmatched bases: 18. CDR3 loop: CSAARQASGLGEQFF. The CDR3, as DNA: TGCAGTGCCGCGCGTCAGGCTAGCGGCCTTGGCGAGCAGTTCTTC.

In this sample, this clonotype turned up once. The CDR3: CASSPVGAGLAFYNEQFF. CDR3 DNA: TGCGCCAGCAGCCCCGTCGGGGCTGGACTAGCGTTTTACAATGAGCAGTTCTTC. The V and J genes are TRBV4-1 and TRBJ2-1; 9 positions match TRBD2. The trim removed 4 bases at V and 4 bases at J, leaving 14 bases unmatched. The CDR3 totals 18 residues. From germline, CDR1 is MGHRA and CDR2 YSYEKL.

The CDR3: CAGGTAPSYAQYF. CDR3 nucleotides: TGTGCCGGCGGGACAGCCCCTTCCTACGCGCAGTACTTC. The chain couples TRBV7-9 to TRBJ2-5; D perhaps matches TRBD1 (7 bases). The length of the CDR3 is 13 residues. Germline assignment: CDR1 SEHNR and CDR2 FQNEAQ (reference sequence). Trimming stripped 11 bases from V and 11 bases from J, with 24 bases between.

This clonotype was detected a few times. This rearrangement joins TRBV4-3 to TRBJ2-7; TRBD1 aligns across 7 bases. Trimming took 4 bases from V and 5 from J; bases not matched to a gene: 5. The CDR3 extends over 13 amino acids. Germline values: CDR1 LGHNA, CDR2 YSLEER. In DNA form, the CDR3 reads TGCGCCAGCAGCCTCGGACAGGTAGACGAGCAGTACTTC. The encoded protein is CASSLGQVDEQYF.

The chain links TRBV7-2 to TRBJ2-1; weak D call: TRBD1 (5 bases). This CDR3 is built from 14 residues. CDR1 is SGHTA and CDR2 is FQGNSA in the germline V gene. Trimming left V 6 bases short and J 4 bases short, with 13 bases between. CDR3 sequence: CASSFPGYYNEQFF. In DNA form, the CDR3 reads TGTGCCAGCAGTTTCCCAGGGTATTACAATGAGCAGTTCTTC.

The chain links TRBV18 to TRBJ1-4, with no clear D. This CDR3 spans 15 amino acids. Trimming stripped 3 bases from V and 2 bases from J, with 10 bases between. Germline V lookup: CDR1 KGHSH, CDR2 LQKENI. This CDR3 is CASSPEQPTNEKLFF. CDR3 nucleotides: TGTGCCAGCTCACCTGAACAGCCCACTAATGAAAAACTGTTTTTT.

This clonotype was seen only a few times. V gene TRBV20-1 combines with J gene TRBJ2-7; D is uncertain. This CDR3 is built from 14 residues. Trimming shortened V by 1 base and J by 2 bases, and 12 bases separated the two germline ends. CDR1 and CDR2 (germline): DFQATT, SNEGSKA (reference sequence). The CDR3 DNA is TGCAGTGCTAGAGCGGGCAGCACCACCTACGAGCAGTACTTC. Translation: CSARAGSTTYEQYF.

The chain uses TRBV20-1 and TRBJ2-4; the match to TRBD2 covers 8 bases. V dropped 6 bases and J dropped 13; count of bases not matched to a gene: 20. This CDR3 contains 15 residues. In germline, CDR1 is DFQATT, CDR2 SNEGSKA (reference sequence). CDR3 in amino acids: CSAVPGGDFPREQYF. The CDR3, as DNA: TGCAGTGCGGTGCCGGGGGGGGACTTTCCCCGGGAGCAGTACTTC.

The rearrangement uses TRBV6-6 and TRBJ1-2; D is unclear. The CDR3 is 14 residues long. V was cut by 4 bases and J by 4 bases, with 13 bases left in between. CDR1 is MNHNY and CDR2 is SVGAGI in the germline V gene (reference sequence). In DNA, the CDR3 is TGTGCCAGCAGTTCCACGGACGGCCCCTATGGCTACACCTTC. Encoded protein: CASSSTDGPYGYTF.

This rearrangement joins TRBV27 to TRBJ1-6, with TRBD1 as a possible D gene (6 bases). Germline V CDR1 and CDR2: MNHEY, SMNVEV (reference sequence). V shed 6 bases and J shed 10 bases, with 25 bases lying between them. This CDR3 spans 17 amino acids. The CDR3 DNA is TGTGCCAGCAGCCGTTATACGCTACCAGGGGACGAATCACCCCTCCACTTT. Translated: CASSRYTLPGDESPLHF.

The V call is TRBV9, the J call TRBJ2-2; tentative D call: TRBD1 (6 bases). V gave up 0 bases and J gave up 6 bases, with 12 bases separating them. Looked up from germline, CDR1 is SGDLS and CDR2 is YYNGEE. The CDR3 loop spans 15 amino acids. As DNA, the CDR3 is TGTGCCAGCAGCGTAGAACAGGGATGGTCCGGGGAGCTGTTTTTT. It is translated as CASSVEQGWSGELFF.

This rearrangement joins TRBV4-3 to TRBJ2-1; 14 nucleotides match TRBD2. V shed 1 base, J shed 0 bases, and the junction held 11 bases outside the gene matches. Germline values: CDR1 LGHNA, CDR2 YSLEER. The CDR3 is made up of 21 amino acids. CDR3 protein: CASSQGSWTSGGKSSYNEQFF. The CDR3 DNA reads as TGCGCCAGCAGCCAAGGTTCGTGGACTAGCGGGGGGAAGAGCTCCTACAATGAGCAGTTCTTC.

This rearrangement joins TRBV20-1 to TRBJ2-5; no clear D gene. The V gene's germline CDR1 is DFQATT and CDR2 SNEGSKA (reference sequence). The CDR3 is made up of 10 amino acids. The V and J ends lost 7 bases and 9 bases respectively, with 12 bases between them. CDR3 in amino acids: CSVEVRAQYF. Here the CDR3 DNA reads TGCAGTGTAGAAGTTCGGGCCCAGTACTTC.

The rearrangement links TRBV9 to TRBJ1-5, with 8 bases that match TRBD1. Germline V gives CDR1 SGDLS, CDR2 YYNGEE. The CDR3 sequence is 14 residues long. J lost 5 bases, V lost 4 bases, and 5 bases had no gene match. The CDR3 loop is CASSPDRVHQPQHF. CDR3 coding DNA: TGTGCCAGCAGCCCGGACAGGGTTCATCAGCCCCAGCATTTT.

Only one count was recorded for this clonotype. The junction and the germline gene differ at one end; a read error may be behind it. The J gene is TRBJ2-1, the V gene TRBV7-9, with 8 bases identical to TRBD2. Germline V gene lookup returns CDR1 SEHNR and CDR2 FQNEAQ (reference sequence). The CDR3 is 15 residues long. The CDR3 loop is CTSSLIAGPDNEQFF. The CDR3 coding sequence is TGTACCAGCAGCTTAATAGCGGGGCCAGACAATGAGCAGTTCTTC.

In this sample, this clonotype turned up many times. CDR3 bases: TGTGCCAGCAGCCAAGATCTGGGGGAAGCCTATGGCTACACCTTC. Translating it yields CASSQDLGEAYGYTF. The chain couples TRBV4-2 to TRBJ1-2; D may be TRBD1 (5 bases). CDR3 size: 15 residues. Germline V gene data show CDR1 as LGHNA and CDR2 as YNFKEQ. Deletions cut 0 bases from V and 4 bases from J, with 12 bases between.

To note about this clonotype: Since a much larger clone is just one base distant, this may be a read error. This sequence joins TRBV4-3 and TRBJ2-4; TRBD1 is a possible D gene (6 bases). The J call may be mistaken, given a closer DNA end match to TRBJ2-7. This CDR3 has 16 residues. Per germline, CDR1 LGHNA and CDR2 YSLEER. This CDR3 is CASSASTGLDAYEQYF. The CDR3 DNA is TGCGCCAGCAGCGCATCGACAGGACTTGATGCCTACGAGCAGTACTTC.

The chain employs TRBV3-1 and TRBJ1-5, with D perhaps TRBD1 (6 bases). This CDR3 is 13 amino acids long. Germline CDR1 LGHDT, CDR2 YNNKEL (reference sequence). V was pared by 8 bases and J by 3 bases, with 11 bases between. CDR3 in amino acids: CASAAGDNQPQHF. The CDR3 nucleotides read TGTGCCAGCGCAGCAGGGGACAATCAGCCCCAGCATTTT.

The rearrangement joins TRBV6-5 to TRBJ1-6; D not resolved. The V gene's germline CDR1 is MNHEY and CDR2 SVGAGI. Trimming removed 5 bases at V and 10 bases at J, with 12 bases between. The CDR3 totals 13 residues. Here the CDR3 reads CASSPAYASPLHF. CDR3 nucleotides: TGTGCCAGCAGTCCAGCATACGCATCACCCCTCCACTTT.